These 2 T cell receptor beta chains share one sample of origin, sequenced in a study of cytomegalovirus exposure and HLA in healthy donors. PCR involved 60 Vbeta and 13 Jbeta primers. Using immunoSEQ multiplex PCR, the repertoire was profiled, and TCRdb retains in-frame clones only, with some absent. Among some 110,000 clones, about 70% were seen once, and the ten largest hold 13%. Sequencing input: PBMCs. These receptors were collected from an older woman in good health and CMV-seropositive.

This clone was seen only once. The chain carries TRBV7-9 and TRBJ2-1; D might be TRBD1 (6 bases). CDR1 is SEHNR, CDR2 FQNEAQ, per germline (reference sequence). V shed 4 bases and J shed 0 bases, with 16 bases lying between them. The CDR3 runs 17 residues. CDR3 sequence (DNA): TGTGCCAGCAGCTCCGAGGGACACGCTGCCTCCTACAATGAGCAGTTCTTC. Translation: CASSSEGHAASYNEQFF. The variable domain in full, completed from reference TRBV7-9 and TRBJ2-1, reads DTGVSQNPRHKITKRGQNVTFRCDPISEHNRLYWYRQTLGQGPEFLTYFQNEAQLEKSRLLSDRFSAERPKGSFSTLEIQRTEQGDSAMYLCASSSEGHAASYNEQFFGPGTRLTVL.

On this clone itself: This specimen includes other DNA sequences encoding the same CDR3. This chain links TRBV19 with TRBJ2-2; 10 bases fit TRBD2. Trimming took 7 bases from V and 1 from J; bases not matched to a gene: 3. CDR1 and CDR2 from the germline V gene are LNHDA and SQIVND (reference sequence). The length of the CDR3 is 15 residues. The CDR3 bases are TGTGCCAGTACCAGACTAGCGGGGAACACCGGGGAGCTGTTTTTT. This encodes CASTRLAGNTGELFF.